These 32 T cell receptor beta chains came from one sample sequenced in a study of blood T cell repertoires in COVID-19. The method was immunoSEQ multiplex PCR; TCRdb's version includes in-frame clones alone and lacks a portion of them. Of about 140,000 clones in the sample, roughly 90% were seen once. The specimen was peripheral blood. The receptors were gathered from a man in his 70s with acute or convalescent COVID-19.

J is TRBJ1-5 and V is TRBV3-1 (or the pseudogene TRBV3-2); no clear D. The CDR3 sequence is 14 residues long. Germline V gene data show CDR1 as LGHDT and CDR2 as YNNKEL (reference sequence). V lost 1 base and J lost 10, with 14 bases in between. Written as DNA, the CDR3 is TGTGCCAGCAGCCAAGTCCGGGATATTGGTCCCCAGCATTTT. This codes for CASSQVRDIGPQHF.

This chain joins TRBV29-1 and TRBJ1-1; 7 bases map to TRBD1. The CDR3 runs 12 residues. With V trimmed by 1 base and J by 7 bases, 3 bases remained unmatched. In germline, CDR1 is SQVTM, CDR2 ANQGSEA. The CDR3 bases are TGCAGCGTTGAAGTTACAGGGGTTGAAGCTTTCTTT. Translation: CSVEVTGVEAFF.

This clone occurred a few times. The CDR3 protein is CASSLDSGYNQPQHF. The CDR3 coding sequence is TGTGCCAGCAGCTTGGACAGCGGCTACAATCAGCCCCAGCATTTT. J is TRBJ1-5 and V is TRBV7-2, with D perhaps TRBD1 (6 bases). This CDR3 comprises 15 residues. Trimming shortened V by 3 bases and J by 3 bases, and 12 bases separated the two germline ends. Looked up from germline, CDR1 is SGHTA and CDR2 is FQGNSA.

The chain joins TRBV10-3 to TRBJ1-1; D is undetermined. The CDR3 loop spans 13 amino acids. The V end lost 8 bases, the J end lost 1 base, and 11 bases lay between the germline ends. Germline values: CDR1 ENHRY, CDR2 SYGVKD. CDR3 sequence: CAIAKTENTEAFF. The CDR3, as DNA: TGTGCCATCGCAAAAACAGAGAACACTGAAGCTTTCTTT.

V and J are TRBV29-1 and TRBJ1-1, with 9 bases that match TRBD1. The J segment lost 3 bases and the V segment lost 7 bases, leaving 6 bases of the junction unmatched. This CDR3 has 13 residues. Germline V gives CDR1 SQVTM, CDR2 ANQGSEA. The CDR3 sequence is CSAGDRGDTEAFF. The CDR3 DNA is TGCAGCGCTGGAGACAGGGGGGACACTGAAGCTTTCTTT.

This clone appeared a few times. This chain links TRBV10-3 with TRBJ1-5; 9 bases agree with TRBD1. The CDR3 consists of 15 residues. V lost 9 bases and J lost 1; bases outside the gene matches: 7. CDR1 and CDR2 (germline): ENHRY, SYGVKD. Here the CDR3 reads CAIGQGTRSNQPQHF. CDR3 DNA: TGTGCCATAGGACAGGGGACGAGGAGCAATCAGCCCCAGCATTTT.

V and J are TRBV28 and TRBJ1-5; D is perhaps TRBD1 (5 bases). This CDR3 is 16 amino acids long. CDR1 and CDR2 (germline): MDHEN, SYDVKM. Trimming pared 5 bases from V and 0 bases from J, leaving 14 bases between. The CDR3 reads CASSGMDIYSNQPQHF. The CDR3 region has the DNA TGTGCCAGCAGTGGTATGGACATCTATAGCAATCAGCCCCAGCATTTT.

V and J are TRBV14 and TRBJ1-6; TRBD1 is a possible D gene (6 bases). The CDR3 has 13 residues. Trimming removed 6 bases from V and 7 bases from J, with 10 bases in between. Per the germline V gene, CDR1 is SGHDN and CDR2 is FVKESK. The DNA of the CDR3 is TGTGCCAGCAGGCAAACAGGGAATTCACCCCTCCACTTT. Residues: CASRQTGNSPLHF.

This chain links TRBV11-3 with TRBJ2-1; TRBD1 matches at 7 bases. J was trimmed by 9 bases and V by 4 bases; bases with no gene match: 12. CDR3 size: 15 residues. Per the germline V gene, CDR1 is SGHNT and CDR2 is YENEEA. The CDR3 spells CASSSPKTGTSEQFF. The DNA for the CDR3 is TGTGCCAGCAGCTCACCGAAGACAGGGACGAGTGAGCAGTTCTTC.

The rearrangement uses TRBV5-1 and TRBJ1-3, with D possibly TRBD1 on 5 matching bases. V lost 4 bases and J lost 4, with 18 bases in between. The CDR3 has 16 residues. The germline V gene encodes CDR1 SGHRS and CDR2 YFSETQ. The chain's CDR3 is CASSELGPAPGNTIYF. The CDR3 DNA sequence: TGCGCCAGCAGCGAGTTGGGGCCGGCACCCGGAAACACCATATATTTT.

The chain links TRBV30 to TRBJ1-4, with D possibly TRBD1 on 6 matching bases. Between the trimmed V and J ends, which lost 1 base and 7 bases, there was a span of 22 bases. There are 17 residues in the CDR3. From germline, CDR1 is GTSNPN and CDR2 SVGIG (reference sequence). DNA for the CDR3: TGTGCCTGGAGTGCCTACTTATTCGGGGGCGGGGGTGAAAAACTGTTTTTT. As protein: CAWSAYLFGGGGEKLFF.

This clone was seen only once. The chain recombines TRBV7-8 with TRBJ2-5, with a tentative D call TRBD2 (6 bases). The germline V gene has CDR1 SGHVS and CDR2 FQNEAQ. The CDR3 loop spans 15 amino acids. V lost 4 bases, J lost 2 bases, and 14 bases lay in between. CDR3 sequence (DNA): TGTGCCAGCAGCTCAGGGCAAGGAGGGCAAGAGACCCAGTACTTC. Protein sequence: CASSSGQGGQETQYF.

This chain connects TRBV5-1 to TRBJ1-1; D is unresolved. Germline V gene lookup returns CDR1 SGHRS and CDR2 YFSETQ. V was cut by 0 bases and J by 7 bases, with 16 bases left in between. CDR3 length: 15 amino acids. The CDR3 DNA reads as TGCGCCAGCAGCTTGGCCGGCGGCAGCACATTTGAAGCTTTCTTT. This sequence encodes CASSLAGGSTFEAFF.

This clone showed up just a few times. The chain combines TRBV7-8 with TRBJ2-1; 14 bases line up with TRBD2. CDR1 is SGHVS, CDR2 FQNEAQ, per germline. The CDR3 has 19 amino acids. The trim removed 6 bases at V and 5 bases at J, leaving 15 bases unmatched. CDR3 residues: CASRLPRRLAGGNHNEQFF. As DNA, the CDR3 is TGTGCCAGCAGACTACCCCGGAGACTAGCGGGGGGGAACCACAATGAGCAGTTCTTC.

CDR3 nucleotides: TGTGCCAGCAGCTCAGGGAAGGGCTATGGCTACACCTTC. This sequence encodes CASSSGKGYGYTF. The chain couples TRBV7-2 to TRBJ1-2; a weak D match, TRBD1 (5 bases). CDR1 is SGHTA, CDR2 FQGNSA, per germline. Trimming removed 4 bases from V and 4 bases from J, with 10 bases in between. The CDR3 loop spans 13 amino acids.

The chain is built from TRBV6-6 and TRBJ1-2; 8 bases are shared with TRBD1. The germline CDR1 and CDR2 sequences are MNHNY and SVGAGI (reference sequence). Germline trimming cut 5 bases from V and 7 bases from J; bases unmatched to any gene: 12. The CDR3 runs 15 residues. In DNA form, the CDR3 reads TGTGCCAGCAGTAACCCCGGACAGGGAAGTGGTGGCTACACCTTC. This encodes CASSNPGQGSGGYTF.

The chain combines TRBV28 with TRBJ1-2; 9 positions agree with TRBD1. There are 15 residues in the CDR3. Germline-derived CDR1 and CDR2 are MDHEN and SYDVKM. Germline trimming cut 6 bases from V and 7 bases from J; bases unmatched to any gene: 12. CDR3 amino acids: CASRPNWTGDRGYTF. CDR3 bases: TGTGCCAGCAGACCAAATTGGACAGGGGACCGTGGCTACACCTTC.

V and J are TRBV6-5 and TRBJ1-1; 8 bases line up with TRBD1. Unmatched junction bases numbered 3, after V lost 0 bases and J lost 0 bases. The CDR3 is 16 amino acids. Germline V CDR1 and CDR2: MNHEY, SVGAGI. This CDR3 reads CASSYSTGDVNTEAFF. The CDR3 DNA follows: TGTGCCAGCAGTTACTCGACAGGGGATGTGAACACTGAAGCTTTCTTT.

The chain joins TRBV27 to TRBJ1-1; the D gene is possibly TRBD1 (5 bases). Trimming left V 8 bases short and J 8 bases short, with 12 bases between. This CDR3 is 11 amino acids long. The germline CDR1 and CDR2 sequences are MNHEY and SMNVEV (reference sequence). CDR3 loop: CASARGKEAFF. In nucleotides, the CDR3 is TGTGCCAGCGCCCGGGGGAAGGAAGCTTTCTTT.

The V gene is TRBV6-5, the J gene TRBJ2-1; 9 nucleotides align to TRBD2. Germline CDR1 MNHEY, CDR2 SVGAGI. V lost 0 bases to trimming and J lost 4 bases; unmatched junction nucleotides: 4. CDR3 length equals 16 residues. For the CDR3, the DNA is TGTGCCAGCAGTTACTCGGGCAGCGGGGGGTACAATGAGCAGTTCTTC. Amino acid sequence: CASSYSGSGGYNEQFF.

V and J are TRBV18 and TRBJ2-5; D not certain. This CDR3 contains 13 residues. V gave up 0 bases and J gave up 2 bases, with 4 bases separating them. CDR1 and CDR2 from the germline V gene are KGHSH and LQKENI. CDR3 protein: CASSPPNQETQYF. DNA of the CDR3: TGTGCCAGCTCACCACCTAATCAAGAGACCCAGTACTTC.

This chain connects TRBV7-2 to TRBJ2-7; TRBD2 agrees at 7 bases. This CDR3 contains 15 residues. After removal of 2 bases from V and 4 bases from J, the junction contained 8 bases not matched to a gene. Germline-derived CDR1 and CDR2 are SGHTA and FQGNSA. The CDR3 DNA reads as TGTGCCAGCAGCTTAATGGTGGGAGGGCCATACGAGCAGTACTTC. This codes for CASSLMVGGPYEQYF.

This clone was picked up one time. The chain joins TRBV20-1 to TRBJ2-5, with D perhaps TRBD1 (6 bases). Germline CDR1 reads DFQATT; CDR2 reads SNEGSKA (reference sequence). This CDR3 spans 10 amino acids. Trimming took 6 bases from V and 8 from J, leaving 10 bases between them. The CDR3 nucleotides are TGCAGTGCGAGACAGGAAACCCAGTACTTC. This gives the protein CSARQETQYF.

This rearrangement joins TRBV3-1 (or the pseudogene TRBV3-2) to TRBJ1-6, with 7 positions matching TRBD1. CDR3 length: 17 amino acids. From germline, CDR1 is LGHDT and CDR2 YNNKEL (reference sequence). With V trimmed by 1 base and J by 9 bases, 12 bases remained unmatched. The CDR3 DNA follows: TGTGCCAGCAGCCAAGCTGGCAGAGGGGGCAATTCTTCACCCCTCCACTTT. The encoded protein is CASSQAGRGGNSSPLHF.

The chain employs TRBV6-5 and TRBJ1-1; perhaps TRBD1 as D (5 bases). The CDR3 spans 12 residues. V was pared by 6 bases and J by 10 bases, with 15 bases between. The germline V gene has CDR1 MNHEY and CDR2 SVGAGI. The chain's CDR3 is CASRTKGQVAFF. The CDR3 DNA is TGTGCCAGCAGGACAAAGGGGCAGGTAGCTTTCTTT.

This clone was observed a few times. The rearrangement links TRBV5-1 to TRBJ1-1, with 7 nucleotides matching TRBD1. The CDR3 has 15 amino acids. With V trimmed by 5 bases and J by 5 bases, 12 bases remained unmatched. Germline V CDR1 and CDR2: SGHRS, YFSETQ. CDR3 in DNA: TGCGCCAGCAGGGGCTTACTCGACAGGGAAACTGAAGCTTTCTTT. Its protein is CASRGLLDRETEAFF.

V and J are TRBV20-1 and TRBJ2-2; D remains ambiguous. The CDR3 has 17 amino acids. Germline V CDR1 and CDR2: DFQATT, SNEGSKA (reference sequence). Trimming took 3 bases from V and 3 from J, leaving 20 bases between them. This CDR3 reads CSASSGWAFGDTGELFF. The CDR3 DNA follows: TGCAGTGCTAGTTCCGGTTGGGCCTTCGGCGACACCGGGGAGCTGTTTTTT.

The chain couples TRBV27 to TRBJ2-7; 8 nucleotides match TRBD2. Trimming at V came to 6 bases and at J to 5 bases, leaving 9 bases not matched to a gene. The CDR3 has 14 residues. CDR1 is MNHEY, CDR2 SMNVEV, per germline (reference sequence). CDR3 nucleotide sequence: TGTGCCAGCAGGAGGCGGGGGGACGTGGACGAGCAGTACTTC. It codes for CASRRRGDVDEQYF.

The V call is TRBV28, the J call TRBJ1-2; 8 bases map to TRBD1. Germline loops: CDR1 MDHEN, CDR2 SYDVKM. The ends lost 4 bases at V and 10 bases at J; junction bases unmatched: 14. This CDR3 comprises 15 residues. The CDR3 region has the DNA TGTGCCAGCAGTTCTCGACAGGGGCCGGTATTAATCTACACCTTC. It translates to CASSSRQGPVLIYTF.

The gene calls are TRBV6-5 and TRBJ1-2, with D possibly being TRBD1 (6 bases). Germline CDR1 MNHEY, CDR2 SVGAGI. Trimming left V 5 bases short and J 14 bases short, with 18 bases between. CDR3 length equals 12 residues. The CDR3 protein is CASSPPTGDTTF. Written as DNA, the CDR3 is TGTGCCAGCAGTCCTCCGACAGGCGATACTACCTTC.

This rearrangement joins TRBV6-6 to TRBJ1-2; 8 bases are a match to TRBD1. CDR3 length: 14 residues. In germline, CDR1 is MNHNY, CDR2 SVGAGI (reference sequence). Trimming at V came to 7 bases and at J to 1 base, leaving 5 bases not matched to a gene. The CDR3 DNA is TGTGCCAGCATTGACAGGGGCAGTAACTATGGCTACACCTTC. Protein: CASIDRGSNYGYTF.

The V call is TRBV4-1, the J call TRBJ1-1, with D possibly being TRBD1 (5 bases). The CDR3 covers 14 residues. Trimming took off 4 bases at V and 1 base at J, with 10 bases between the two ends. Germline CDR1 is MGHRA and CDR2 is YSYEKL. DNA for the CDR3: TGCGCCAGCAGCCGGGAACAGGCGAACACTGAAGCTTTCTTT. The encoded protein is CASSREQANTEAFF.